This TCR beta chain was recorded in a study of blood T cell repertoires in COVID-19. Study-wide context: Some COVID-19 samples were acute and others convalescent; all came from the United States, Italy and Spain. Nucleic acid was either cDNA or gDNA, and it came from T cells, B-cell-depleted T cells, or PBMCs.

Trimming removed 7 bases at V and 0 bases at J, with 9 bases between. The CDR3 is 13 amino acids. CDR1 and CDR2 (germline): MNHEY, SVGAGI. In the original workflow: Amplified reference gene primers provided the basis for estimating nucleated cell counts. This table comes from immunoSEQ multiplex PCR, and its TCRdb copy is limited to in-frame clones, with some not included. V and J calls and clone size follow that table, whereas D and trimming were derived from the DNA. This sample carries more than 200,000 clones, around 80% of them seen once, and the ten largest clones take around 7.9%. The sequence was obtained from a middle-aged man with active or convalescent COVID-19. V and J are TRBV6-5 and TRBJ1-1, with D possibly being TRBD1 (5 bases). What was sequenced was peripheral blood. CDR3 bases: TGTGCCAGCAAACCAGGGATGAACACTGAAGCTTTCTTT. Its protein product is CASKPGMNTEAFF.